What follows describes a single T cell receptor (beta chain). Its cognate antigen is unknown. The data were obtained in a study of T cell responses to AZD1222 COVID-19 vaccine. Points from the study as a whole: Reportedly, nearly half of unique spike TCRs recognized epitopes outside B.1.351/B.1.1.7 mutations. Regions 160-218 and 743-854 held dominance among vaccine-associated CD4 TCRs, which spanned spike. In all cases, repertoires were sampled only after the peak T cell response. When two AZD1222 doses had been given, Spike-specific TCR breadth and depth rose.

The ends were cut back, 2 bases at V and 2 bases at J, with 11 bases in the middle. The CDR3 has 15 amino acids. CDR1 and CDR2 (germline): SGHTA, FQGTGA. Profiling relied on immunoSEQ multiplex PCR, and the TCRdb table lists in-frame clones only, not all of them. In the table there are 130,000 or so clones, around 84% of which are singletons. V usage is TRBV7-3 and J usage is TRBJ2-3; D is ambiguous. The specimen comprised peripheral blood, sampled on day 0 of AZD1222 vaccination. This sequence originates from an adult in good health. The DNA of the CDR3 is TGTGCCAGCAGCTTAGATGGCTGGGCCACAGATACGCAGTATTTT. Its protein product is CASSLDGWATDTQYF.